Sequencing of this TCR beta chain was carried out in a study of early T cells in non-severe SARS-CoV-2 infection. V was clipped by 3 bases and J by 5 bases, with 10 bases between them. The CDR3 runs 13 residues. Germline CDR1 is LGHDT and CDR2 is YNNKEL (reference sequence). Separate cDNA molecules each had unique molecular identifiers attached to them. In TCRdb, the 5' RACE reads were re-called with MiXCR into one record per CDR3 protein. The sample holds 55,000 to 75,000 distinct CDR3 sequences; 7% to 8% are singletons and the top ten take 3% to 3.5%. The receptor's source is an adult who was a healthcare worker with PCR-confirmed SARS-CoV-2 infection or an uninfected control (not recorded which). The sequenced material came from whole blood. The V and J genes are TRBV3-1 and TRBJ2-5; D not certain. CDR3 DNA sequence: TGTGCCAGCAGCCAGTCCGGCTATGAGACCCAGTACTTC. Translation gives CASSQSGYETQYF.